This T cell receptor beta chain was identified during a study of type 1 and type 2 diabetes patients. Study at large: T cells were magnetically sorted from PBMCs as CD4+ or CD8+ subsets.

PCR was run on genomic DNA. The TCR beta CDR3 region was amplified using 30 forward and 13 reverse primers. TCRdb processed the multiplex PCR reads anew with MiXCR; each CDR3 protein has one entry. In the table there are about 290,000 distinct CDR3 sequences, more than 45% of which are singletons. Other autoimmune diseases and infections within the past four weeks excluded donors. Study observations and caveats: Unmatched age and gender across groups might bias interpretation. Type 2 diabetes and control V and J usage correlated highly, about 0.97.

In germline, CDR1 is SGHAT, CDR2 FQNNGV. The CDR3 is made up of 14 amino acids. This clonotype was seen once. What it binds is unknown. A junction end diverges from the germline sequence, so it may reflect a read error. The chain is built from TRBV11-2 and TRBJ1-2; tentatively, D is TRBD1 (6 bases). The receptor was isolated from a man in his late teens or twenties with type 2 diabetes. What was sequenced was peripheral blood mononuclear cells (PBMCs). The CDR3 nucleotides read TGCGCCAGCAGCCAAGTCCCTCAAGACAGGGGCTACACCTTC. Amino acids: CASSQVPQDRGYTF. Supplemented by reference TRBV11-2 and TRBJ1-2, the full variable domain reads EAGVAQSPRYKIIEKRQSVAFWCNPISGHATLYWYQQILGQGPKLLIQFQNNGVVDDSQLPKDRFSAERLKGVDSTLKIQPAKLEDSAVYLCASSQVPQDRGYTFGSGTRLTVV.